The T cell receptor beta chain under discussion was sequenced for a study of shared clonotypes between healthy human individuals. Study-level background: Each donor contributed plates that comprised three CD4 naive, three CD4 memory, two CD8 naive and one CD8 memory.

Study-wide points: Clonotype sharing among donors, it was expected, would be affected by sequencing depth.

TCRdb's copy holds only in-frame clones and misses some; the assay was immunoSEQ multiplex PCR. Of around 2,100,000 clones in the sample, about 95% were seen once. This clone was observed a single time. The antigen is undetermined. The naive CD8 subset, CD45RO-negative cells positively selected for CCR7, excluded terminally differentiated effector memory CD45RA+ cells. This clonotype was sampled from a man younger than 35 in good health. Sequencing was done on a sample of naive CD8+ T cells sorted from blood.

CDR3 region: CASFVLEGRSSYNEQFF. The CDR3 DNA reads as TGTGCCAGCTTTGTACTAGAGGGTAGGAGCTCCTACAATGAGCAGTTCTTC. The rearrangement uses TRBV2 and TRBJ2-1; maybe TRBD2 (5 bases). Per germline, CDR1 SNHLY and CDR2 FYNNEI. V dropped 8 bases and J dropped 0 bases, with 20 bases sitting between them. This CDR3 region has 17 residues.